These T cell receptor beta chains were read from a single sample in a study of T cells in Graves' hyperthyroidism and ophthalmopathy. Via MiXCR, TCRdb re-called the multiplex PCR reads, giving one row per CDR3 protein. The sample has roughly 510,000 distinct CDR3 sequences; about 46% are singletons. The material sequenced was peripheral blood or thyroid tissue (not recorded which). The receptors come from an adult woman with Graves' disease, either hyperthyroidism or ophthalmopathy (not recorded which). Each CDR3 is given with its conserved first and last residue. The D gene is left open where the match is weak. Clone size is shown for a subset of rows, as once, few, many or a class of expanded clone.

size: NA; V: TRBV7-9; J: TRBJ1-4; D: NA; DNA: TGTGCCGCCGCCGACCCGCACGAGGAAAAACTGTTTTTT; CDR3: CAAADPHEEKLFF
size: NA; V: TRBV10-1; J: TRBJ1-5; D: NA; DNA: TGCGCCAGCAGTGATTCTCCCAATCGGAGCAATCAGCCCCAGCATTTT; CDR3: CASSDSPNRSNQPQHF
size: few; V: TRBV27; J: TRBJ1-1; D: NA; DNA: TGTGCCAGCAGCCCCATGGGGGGTAGGACTAACACTGAAGCTTTCTTT; CDR3: CASSPMGGRTNTEAFF
size: NA; V: TRBV20-1; J: TRBJ2-7; D: TRBD2; DNA: TGCAGTGCATATACTAGCGGGAGTCTTTACGAGCAGTACTTC; CDR3: CSAYTSGSLYEQYF
size: many; V: TRBV7-2; J: TRBJ2-5; D: TRBD2; DNA: TGTGCCAGCAGCTCGACTAGCGGGAGTATGGAGACCCAGTACTTC; CDR3: CASSSTSGSMETQYF
size: NA; V: TRBV6-5; J: TRBJ2-5; D: NA; DNA: TGTGCCAGCAGTTTGCGCTCGGGGACTCCGGAAGAGACCCAGTACTTC; CDR3: CASSLRSGTPEETQYF
size: once; V: TRBV12-3/TRBV12-4; J: TRBJ2-7; D: NA; DNA: TGTGCCAGCAGTTTAGGGGTCCGGACCGAGCAGTACTTC; CDR3: CASSLGVRTEQYF
size: NA; V: TRBV2; J: TRBJ2-7; D: NA; DNA: TGTGCCAGCAGTGAAACCCGGGGGCAGGGCATCTACGAGCAGTACTTC; CDR3: CASSETRGQGIYEQYF
size: many; V: TRBV7-8; J: TRBJ2-5; D: TRBD2; DNA: TGTGCCAGCAGCCTCAGAAAGGGAGGGGAGACCCAGTACTTC; CDR3: CASSLRKGGETQYF
size: NA; V: TRBV7-2; J: TRBJ1-2; D: TRBD1; DNA: TGTGCCAGCAGCTGGGGTTTGGGACAGGTTGATGGCTACACCTTC; CDR3: CASSWGLGQVDGYTF
size: many; V: TRBV20-1; J: TRBJ2-6; D: NA; DNA: TGCAGTGCTAGTTCCGGGCGCGGGGCCAACGTCCTGACTTTC; CDR3: CSASSGRGANVLTF
size: many; V: TRBV6-6; J: TRBJ2-5; D: NA; DNA: TGTGCCAGCACACCCACAGGGCGCCAAGAGACCCAGTACTTC; CDR3: CASTPTGRQETQYF
size: many; V: TRBV6-1; J: TRBJ1-5; D: TRBD1; DNA: TGTGCCAGCAGTGCCCGGGACAGTAGCAATCAGCCCCAGCATTTT; CDR3: CASSARDSSNQPQHF
size: NA; V: TRBV7-9; J: TRBJ2-7; D: NA; DNA: TGTGCCAGCAGCCCGGGGACACCGTCCTACGAGCAGTACTTC; CDR3: CASSPGTPSYEQYF
size: many; V: TRBV25-1; J: TRBJ1-1; D: NA; DNA: TGTGCCAGCAGTGAATGGGGAGGGAAGGAAGCTTTCTTT; CDR3: CASSEWGGKEAFF
size: many; V: TRBV7-2; J: TRBJ2-6; D: NA; DNA: TGTGCCAGCAGCTCCTGGGCAACCCTATCTGGGGCCAACGTCCTGACTTTC; CDR3: CASSSWATLSGANVLTF
size: NA; V: TRBV7-9; J: TRBJ2-5; D: TRBD2; DNA: TGTGCCAGCAGCTTACAGACTAGCGGGGCGAAAGAGACCCAGTACTTC; CDR3: CASSLQTSGAKETQYF
size: NA; V: TRBV2; J: TRBJ1-5; D: TRBD1; DNA: TGTGCCAGCAGGGACAGGGGAGGGCTTCAGCCCCAGCATTTT; CDR3: CASRDRGGLQPQHF
size: NA; V: TRBV20-1; J: TRBJ2-7; D: TRBD1; DNA: TGCAGTGCCAGCGGCAGGGACAGTTGGTACGAGCAGTACTTC; CDR3: CSASGRDSWYEQYF
size: many; V: TRBV20-1; J: TRBJ1-6; D: NA; DNA: TGCAGTGCTAGTCCGGGGACCATGGACAATTCACCCCTCCACTTT; CDR3: CSASPGTMDNSPLHF
size: NA; V: TRBV7-3; J: TRBJ2-2; D: TRBD1; DNA: TGTGCCAGCAGCTTTCTGGACAGGGGGTCGGCCGGGGAGCTGTTTTTT; CDR3: CASSFLDRGSAGELFF
size: NA; V: TRBV20-1; J: TRBJ1-5; D: NA; DNA: TGCAGTGCTAGAGCCCGGATGGCGGATCAGCCCCAGCATTTT; CDR3: CSARARMADQPQHF
size: few; V: TRBV5-8; J: TRBJ1-6; D: TRBD1; DNA: TGTGCCAGCAGCAGACAGGGTAATTCACCCCTCCACTTT; CDR3: CASSRQGNSPLHF
size: NA; V: TRBV7-9; J: TRBJ1-5; D: NA; DNA: TGTGCCAGCAGCTTAGTTGAGGTCTGGGGACATCAGCCCCAGCATTTT; CDR3: CASSLVEVWGHQPQHF
size: NA; V: TRBV29-1; J: TRBJ2-5; D: TRBD1; DNA: TGCAGCGTAACCGGGACAGCGGAGACCCAGTACTTC; CDR3: CSVTGTAETQYF
size: many; V: TRBV9; J: TRBJ1-5; D: NA; DNA: TGTGCCAGCAGCGTAGGAGTAACCGATAATCAGCCCCAGCATTTT; CDR3: CASSVGVTDNQPQHF
size: NA; V: TRBV18; J: TRBJ1-3; D: NA; DNA: TGTGCCAGCTCACCACCGATGGTTGGAAACACCATATATTTT; CDR3: CASSPPMVGNTIYF
size: NA; V: TRBV19; J: TRBJ1-4; D: NA; DNA: TGTGCCAGTAGAAAGTACGGGGAAAAACTGTTTTTT; CDR3: CASRKYGEKLFF
size: few; V: TRBV10-3; J: TRBJ2-7; D: NA; DNA: TGTGCCATCAGTGAGTCTGCGCGGGGAGGCGAGCAGTACTTC; CDR3: CAISESARGGEQYF
size: NA; V: TRBV6-6; J: TRBJ1-3; D: NA; DNA: TGTGCCAGCAGTAAACCTAGGGGGGAGGGAAACACCATATATTTT; CDR3: CASSKPRGEGNTIYF
size: many; V: TRBV5-1; J: TRBJ1-4; D: TRBD1; DNA: TGCGCCAGCAGCTTGGTTCGGGACAGGGAAAATGAAAAACTGTTTTTT; CDR3: CASSLVRDRENEKLFF
size: NA; V: TRBV2; J: TRBJ1-5; D: NA; DNA: TGTGCCAGCAGAAAAGGAGACAGCAATCAGCCCCAGCATTTT; CDR3: CASRKGDSNQPQHF
size: NA; V: TRBV7-9; J: TRBJ1-1; D: NA; DNA: TGTGCCAGCAGCTTAGCCGGGGCTAATGAAGCTTTCTTT; CDR3: CASSLAGANEAFF
size: NA; V: TRBV2; J: TRBJ1-1; D: NA; DNA: TGTGCCAGCTGCCCCGGCGGGACTAACACTGAAGCTTTCTTT; CDR3: CASCPGGTNTEAFF
size: NA; V: TRBV28; J: TRBJ1-2; D: TRBD1; DNA: TGTGCCAGCAGAGGCCATACAGGGGTATTTGGCTACACCTTC; CDR3: CASRGHTGVFGYTF
size: many; V: TRBV2; J: TRBJ1-2; D: NA; DNA: TGTGCCAGCAGCGAAGGGGCTTTGTCGTCTGGCTACACCTTC; CDR3: CASSEGALSSGYTF
size: NA; V: TRBV7-9; J: TRBJ1-6; D: TRBD1; DNA: TGTGCCAGCAGCTCGAACACAGGGGAGATTTCACCCCTCTACTTT; CDR3: CASSSNTGEISPLYF
size: many; V: TRBV6-5; J: TRBJ2-5; D: TRBD2; DNA: TGTGCCAGCAGTTACCAGCTAGCGGGGGCACCGGGAGAGACCCAGTACTTC; CDR3: CASSYQLAGAPGETQYF
size: few; V: TRBV20-1; J: TRBJ2-6; D: NA; DNA: TGCAGTGCTTATACCCGGGACACTTCCGGGGCCAACGTCCTGACTTTC; CDR3: CSAYTRDTSGANVLTF
size: few; V: TRBV5-1; J: TRBJ2-2; D: NA; DNA: TGCGCCAGCAGCGGGCAGATCACCGGGGAGCTGTTTTTT; CDR3: CASSGQITGELFF
size: few; V: TRBV7-2; J: TRBJ1-5; D: NA; DNA: TGTGCCAGCAGCCTAGGCCTGTCTCAGCCCCAGCATTTT; CDR3: CASSLGLSQPQHF
size: NA; V: TRBV10-2; J: TRBJ2-5; D: NA; DNA: TGCGCCAGCAGTGAGTCCCAAGGGGGGCAAGAGACCCAGTACTTC; CDR3: CASSESQGGQETQYF
size: few; V: TRBV7-9; J: TRBJ2-7; D: TRBD1; DNA: TGTGCCAGCAGCCAAGGGGCAGGGGGCTCCTACGAGCAGTACTTC; CDR3: CASSQGAGGSYEQYF
size: NA; V: TRBV7-8; J: TRBJ2-5; D: NA; DNA: TGTGCCAGCAGCTTGACCGGACATTTCGGGCAGCCCCAGTACTTC; CDR3: CASSLTGHFGQPQYF
size: NA; V: TRBV29-1; J: TRBJ1-1; D: NA; DNA: TGCAGCTTAAACGGAATCACTGAAGCTTTCTTT; CDR3: CSLNGITEAFF
size: NA; V: TRBV20-1; J: TRBJ1-2; D: NA; DNA: TGCAGTGCTAGAAACATAAGGGTGAATGGCTACACCTTC; CDR3: CSARNIRVNGYTF
size: NA; V: TRBV12-3/TRBV12-4; J: TRBJ2-5; D: NA; DNA: TGTGCCAGCAGCTTTACGGCAGGGGGCGGGAGAAAGACCCAGTACTTC; CDR3: CASSFTAGGGRKTQYF
size: NA; V: TRBV6-6; J: TRBJ1-1; D: NA; DNA: TGTGCCAGCAGTTACTCGGGGACAAAAGCTTTCTTT; CDR3: CASSYSGTKAFF
size: few; V: TRBV11-2; J: TRBJ2-7; D: NA; DNA: TGTGCCAGCAGCCTCTACAGGGTAGGAAACGAGCAGTACTTC; CDR3: CASSLYRVGNEQYF
size: NA; V: TRBV7-2; J: TRBJ1-5; D: TRBD1; DNA: TGTGCCAGCAGCCGGACAGGGGGCACCTACGAGCATTTT; CDR3: CASSRTGGTYEHF
size: NA; V: TRBV7-2; J: TRBJ2-6; D: NA; DNA: TGTGCCAGTTCAGGTTCAACCGGGGCCAACGTCCTGACTTTC; CDR3: CASSGSTGANVLTF
size: NA; V: TRBV30; J: TRBJ1-1; D: NA; DNA: TGTGCCTGGAGTCTGAGGGGCGCCAACACTGAAGCTTTCTTT; CDR3: CAWSLRGANTEAFF
size: NA; V: TRBV14; J: TRBJ2-5; D: NA; DNA: TGTGCCAGCTCACCGAACCGGGGAAAAGGGACCCAGTACTTC; CDR3: CASSPNRGKGTQYF
size: NA; V: TRBV7-8; J: TRBJ1-4; D: TRBD1; DNA: TGTGCCAGCAGCTTAGGACAGGGGAAAAAACTGTTTTTT; CDR3: CASSLGQGKKLFF
size: NA; V: TRBV2; J: TRBJ1-4; D: NA; DNA: TGTGCCAGCAGTTGGGCAACTAATGAAAAACTGTTTTTT; CDR3: CASSWATNEKLFF